One sample yielded the 15 T cell receptor beta chains listed below, sequenced in a study of identical twins. TCRdb independently ran MiXCR on the 5' RACE reads; one entry per CDR3 protein. The table has roughly 710,000 distinct CDR3 sequences, around 6% seen once; the top ten hold under 2%. The sequencing input was naive T cells sorted from blood. The receptors were gathered from a young man in good health.

The CDR3 nucleotides are TGCGCCAGCAGCTTGTCCGACAGCTTCGCGTTTTCCTACGAGCAGTACTTC. Protein product: CASSLSDSFAFSYEQYF. V usage is TRBV5-1 and J usage is TRBJ2-7; the D gene is possibly TRBD1 (5 bases). The CDR3 has 17 amino acids. From germline, CDR1 is SGHRS and CDR2 YFSETQ. V was shortened by 1 base and J by 1 base, with 18 bases between the two germline ends.

The chain couples TRBV11-2 to TRBJ2-5, with 7 bases matching TRBD1. The trim removed 5 bases at V and 5 bases at J, leaving 11 bases unmatched. Germline V gene lookup returns CDR1 SGHAT and CDR2 FQNNGV. The CDR3 is made up of 15 amino acids. In DNA form, the CDR3 reads TGTGCCAGCAGCCTAACGAGGGGGCCTTCGGAGACCCAGTACTTC. This gives the protein CASSLTRGPSETQYF.

Many counts were recorded for this clonotype. J is TRBJ2-1 and V is TRBV5-1; 12 bases line up with TRBD2. J was trimmed by 3 bases and V by 4 bases; bases with no gene match: 5. Germline CDR1 SGHRS, CDR2 YFSETQ. CDR3 size: 16 residues. CDR3 in amino acids: CASSPSLAGGYNEQFF. In DNA, the CDR3 is TGCGCCAGCAGCCCCTCACTAGCGGGAGGCTACAATGAGCAGTTCTTC.

The chain carries TRBV5-4 and TRBJ2-1; no reliable D call. V dropped 2 bases and J dropped 2 bases, with 20 bases sitting between them. Per the germline V gene, CDR1 is SGHNT and CDR2 is YYREEE (reference sequence). The CDR3 covers 18 residues. The CDR3 DNA follows: TGTGCCAGCAGCTTCCGACGTGGCTTGCAACGTCCCTACAATGAGCAGTTCTTC. Protein: CASSFRRGLQRPYNEQFF. Combining the CDR3 with reference TRBV5-4 and TRBJ2-1 gives the whole variable domain ETGVTQSPTHLIKTRGQQVTLRCSSQSGHNTVSWYQQALGQGPQFIFQYYREEENGRGNFPPRFSGLQFPNYSSELNVNALELDDSALYLCASSFRRGLQRPYNEQFFGPGTRLTVL.

This clonotype was counted ten times or more. The rearrangement joins TRBV10-3 to TRBJ2-7; D remains unclear. Trimming shortened V by 0 bases and J by 3 bases, and 12 bases separated the two germline ends. This CDR3 is 15 amino acids long. Germline V lookup: CDR1 ENHRY, CDR2 SYGVKD. Here the CDR3 DNA reads TGTGCCATCAGTGAGTCCGGGCTGGGCCACTACGAGCAGTACTTC. It codes for CAISESGLGHYEQYF.

This clonotype was detected ten times or more. The chain has TRBV5-6 and TRBJ2-1; TRBD2 matches 7 bases. The CDR3 has 13 amino acids. V shed 0 bases and J 6 bases; nucleotides not matched to a gene: 0. CDR1 is SGHDT, CDR2 YYEEEE, per germline. The CDR3 bases are TGTGCCAGCAGCTTGGCTAGCGGCAATGAGCAGTTCTTC. Its protein is CASSLASGNEQFF. Full variable domain (remainder filled in from reference TRBV5-6 and TRBJ2-1): DAGVTQSPTHLIKTRGQQVTLRCSPKSGHDTVSWYQQALGQGPQFIFQYYEEEERQRGNFPDRFSGHQFPNYSSELNVNALLLGDSALYLCASSLASGNEQFFGPGTRLTVL.

This clonotype has a count of ten or more. This rearrangement joins TRBV3-1 to TRBJ2-2; no firm D call. The CDR3 sequence is 14 residues long. V was pared by 1 base and J by 2 bases, with 5 bases between. Per the germline V gene, CDR1 is LGHDT and CDR2 is YNNKEL (reference sequence). The CDR3 loop reads CASSQGGNTGELFF. DNA for the CDR3: TGTGCCAGCAGCCAAGGGGGTAACACCGGGGAGCTGTTTTTT.

This chain joins TRBV3-1 and TRBJ1-4; no clear D gene. Trimming took 0 bases from V and 7 from J, leaving 12 bases between them. CDR3 length: 15 residues. CDR1 and CDR2 (germline): LGHDT, YNNKEL (reference sequence). This chain's CDR3 is CASSQEKSRTEKLFF. CDR3 in DNA: TGTGCCAGCAGCCAAGAGAAGAGTAGGACTGAAAAACTGTTTTTT.

J is TRBJ2-1 and V is TRBV11-2; D not resolved. The V end was cut by 2 bases, the J end by 5 bases, with 13 bases between. The germline V gene encodes CDR1 SGHAT and CDR2 FQNNGV. CDR3 length equals 15 residues. The CDR3 loop reads CASSLMADLDNEQFF. The CDR3 DNA follows: TGTGCCAGCAGCTTAATGGCGGATTTAGACAATGAGCAGTTCTTC.

This clonotype was seen a handful of times. V is TRBV6-2 or TRBV6-3 and J is TRBJ2-5; D tentatively reads TRBD1 or TRBD2 (5 bases each). The CDR3 is 15 amino acids. From germline, CDR1 is MNHEY and CDR2 SVGEGT. V was clipped by 3 bases and J by 1 base, with 12 bases between them. CDR3 in amino acids: CASSYGGSTQETQYF. The CDR3 bases are TGTGCCAGCAGTTATGGGGGATCTACCCAAGAGACCCAGTACTTC.

In this sample, this clonotype turned up a few times. The rearrangement uses TRBV6-1 and TRBJ1-2; 11 bases agree with TRBD1. After removal of 6 bases from V and 6 bases from J, the junction contained 9 bases not matched to a gene. The CDR3 runs to 15 residues. Germline CDR1 MNHNS, CDR2 SASEGT. The CDR3 reads CASRNSGQGADGYTF. The CDR3 DNA is TGTGCCAGCAGAAACAGCGGACAGGGGGCGGATGGCTACACCTTC.

The table lists this clonotype with a count of one. The chain has TRBV20-1 and TRBJ2-1, with D hard to call. V was cut by 3 bases and J by 0 bases, with 9 bases left in between. Germline values: CDR1 DFQATT, CDR2 SNEGSKA (reference sequence). The CDR3 covers 14 residues. This CDR3 is CSARSRSSYNEQFF. Written as DNA, the CDR3 is TGCAGTGCTAGGTCTCGGAGCTCCTACAATGAGCAGTTCTTC.

This clonotype was observed many times. The genes are TRBV20-1 and TRBJ1-5; 9 positions match TRBD1. There are 14 residues in the CDR3. V was pared by 6 bases and J by 6 bases, with 9 bases of the junction left unmatched. CDR1 DFQATT and CDR2 SNEGSKA come from the germline V gene (reference sequence). The CDR3 DNA sequence: TGCAGTGCGGAATCGGGGACAGGGTCTCAGCCCCAGCATTTT. It is translated as CSAESGTGSQPQHF.

This clonotype was recorded many times. The chain uses TRBV6-1 and TRBJ1-2; 7 nucleotides align to TRBD1. Germline assignment: CDR1 MNHNS and CDR2 SASEGT. The J segment lost 2 bases and the V segment lost 10 bases, leaving 7 bases of the junction unmatched. The CDR3 runs 13 residues. The CDR3, as DNA: TGTGCCACCCTCAGGGGGGGAAACTATGGCTACACCTTC. This sequence encodes CATLRGGNYGYTF.

This clonotype was found many times. The V call is TRBV6-2 or TRBV6-3, the J call TRBJ1-5; D ambiguous. Germline loops: CDR1 MNHEY, CDR2 SVGEGT. V shed 6 bases and J shed 4 bases, with 16 bases lying between them. The CDR3 runs to 15 residues. The DNA for the CDR3 is TGTGCCAGCAGCATACAGAGCCAGTGGAATCAGCCCCAGCATTTT. As protein: CASSIQSQWNQPQHF.